This T cell receptor (beta chain) was recorded in a study of cytomegalovirus exposure and HLA in healthy donors. Study as a whole: Some 77 million unique TCRs from HLA-typed donors were held in an early release of data.

The PCR contained 60 Vbeta and 13 Jbeta primers. Libraries were prepared by immunoSEQ multiplex PCR; TCRdb keeps only in-frame clonotypes and omits some of them. The data show approximately 97,000 clones, roughly 60% seen once. The study's findings and limits: Several V segments, TRBV6-2 and TRBV6-3 among them, could not be told apart and were dropped. Apart from CMV serostatus, no immune exposure information was available. Reportedly, a later analysis found an Asian-associated ancestry cluster had fewer N-insertions than the roughly 630-donor mean.

With 7 bases clipped from V and 1 base from J, the junction kept 9 bases outside the gene matches. Germline values: CDR1 SQVTM, CDR2 ANQGSEA. The length of the CDR3 is 15 residues. About this clone itself: What it recognizes is unknown.

This receptor was obtained from a human donor in good health. Sequences were obtained from PBMCs. The rearrangement uses TRBV29-1 and TRBJ2-5, with 10 bases matching TRBD1. In DNA form, the CDR3 reads TGCAGCGATCGACAGGGGGCGGTTTCCCAAGAGACCCAGTACTTC. Translating it yields CSDRQGAVSQETQYF. Full variable domain (missing parts from reference TRBV29-1 and TRBJ2-5): SAVISQKPSRDICQRGTSLTIQCQVDSQVTMMFWYRQQPGQSLTLIATANQGSEATYESGFVIDKFPISRPNLTFSTLTVSNMSPEDSSIYLCSDRQGAVSQETQYFGPGTRLLVL.